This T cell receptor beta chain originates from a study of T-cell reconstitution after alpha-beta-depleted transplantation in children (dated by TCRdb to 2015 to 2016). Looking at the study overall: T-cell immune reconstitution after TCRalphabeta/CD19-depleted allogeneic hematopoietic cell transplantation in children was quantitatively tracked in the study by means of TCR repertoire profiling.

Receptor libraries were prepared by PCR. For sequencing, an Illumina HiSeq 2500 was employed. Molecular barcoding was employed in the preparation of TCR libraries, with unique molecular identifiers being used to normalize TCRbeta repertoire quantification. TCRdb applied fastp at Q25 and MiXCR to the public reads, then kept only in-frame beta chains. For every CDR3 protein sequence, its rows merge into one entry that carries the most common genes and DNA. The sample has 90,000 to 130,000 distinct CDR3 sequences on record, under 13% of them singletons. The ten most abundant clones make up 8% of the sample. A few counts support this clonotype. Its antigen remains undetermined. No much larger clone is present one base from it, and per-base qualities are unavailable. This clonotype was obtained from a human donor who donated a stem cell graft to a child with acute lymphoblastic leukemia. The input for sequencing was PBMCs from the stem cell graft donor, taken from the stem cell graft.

The encoded CDR3 is CASSPTSSGYEQYF. The DNA sequence is as follows: TGTGCCAGCTCACCAACGAGCTCCGGCTACGAGCAGTACTTC. This chain joins TRBV18 to TRBJ2-7; the D gene lacks a confident call. The CDR3 runs 14 amino acids, cysteine and phenylalanine included. Just CDR3 DNA is preserved here, 42 bases in frame from base 1. Trimming removed 2 bases from V and 3 bases from J, leaving 11 bases between the germline ends. CDR1 and CDR2 were assigned from the germline V gene as KGHSH and LQKENI. With the rest looked up from the reference TRBV18 and TRBJ2-7 genes rather than sequenced, the full variable domain is NAGVMQNPRHLVRRRGQEARLRCSPMKGHSHVYWYRQLPEEGLKFMVYLQKENIIDESGMPKERFSAEFPKEGPSILRIQQVVRGDSAAYFCASSPTSSGYEQYFGPGTRLTVT.